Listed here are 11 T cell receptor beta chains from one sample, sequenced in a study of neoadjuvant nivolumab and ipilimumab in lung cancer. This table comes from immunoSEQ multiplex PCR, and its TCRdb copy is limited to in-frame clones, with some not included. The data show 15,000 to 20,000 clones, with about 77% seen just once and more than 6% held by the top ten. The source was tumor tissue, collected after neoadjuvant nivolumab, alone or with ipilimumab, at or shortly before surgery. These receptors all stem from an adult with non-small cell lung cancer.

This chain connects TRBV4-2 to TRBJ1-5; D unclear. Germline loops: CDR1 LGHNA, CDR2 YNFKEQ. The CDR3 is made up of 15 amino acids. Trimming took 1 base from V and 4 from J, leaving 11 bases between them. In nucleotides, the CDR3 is TGTGCCAGCAGCCAAGGGTTAACAGATAATCAGCCCCAGCATTTT. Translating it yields CASSQGLTDNQPQHF.

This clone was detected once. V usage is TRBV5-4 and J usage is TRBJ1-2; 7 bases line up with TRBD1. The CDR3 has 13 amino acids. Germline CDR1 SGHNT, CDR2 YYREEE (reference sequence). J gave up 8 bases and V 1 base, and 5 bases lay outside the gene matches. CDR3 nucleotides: TGTGCCAGCAGCTTGCAGGGGGGCGGCGGCTACACCTTC. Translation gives CASSLQGGGGYTF. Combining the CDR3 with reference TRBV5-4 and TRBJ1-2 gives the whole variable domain ETGVTQSPTHLIKTRGQQVTLRCSSQSGHNTVSWYQQALGQGPQFIFQYYREEENGRGNFPPRFSGLQFPNYSSELNVNALELDDSALYLCASSLQGGGGYTFGSGTRLTVV.

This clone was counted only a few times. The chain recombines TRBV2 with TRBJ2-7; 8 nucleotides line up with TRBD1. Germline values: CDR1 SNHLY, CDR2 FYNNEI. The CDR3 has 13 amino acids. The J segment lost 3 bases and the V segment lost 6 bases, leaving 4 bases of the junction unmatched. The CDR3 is CASSGQGYYEQYF. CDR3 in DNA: TGTGCCAGCAGCGGACAGGGTTACTACGAGCAGTACTTC.

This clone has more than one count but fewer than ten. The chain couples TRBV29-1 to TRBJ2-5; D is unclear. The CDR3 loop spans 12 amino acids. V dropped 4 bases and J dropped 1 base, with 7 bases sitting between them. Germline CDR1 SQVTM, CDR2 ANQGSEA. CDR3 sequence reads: CSVAIAQETQYF. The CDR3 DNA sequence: TGCAGCGTTGCGATTGCCCAAGAGACCCAGTACTTC.

The CDR3 region has the DNA TGTGCCAGTAGTCCCCAGGGTTCGGTGATGAACACTGAAGCTTTCTTT. This gives the protein CASSPQGSVMNTEAFF. The chain couples TRBV19 to TRBJ1-1; TRBD1 is a possible D gene (5 bases). Germline loops: CDR1 LNHDA, CDR2 SQIVND (reference sequence). The CDR3 spans 16 residues. The V end lost 5 bases, the J end lost 0 bases, and 16 bases lay between the germline ends.

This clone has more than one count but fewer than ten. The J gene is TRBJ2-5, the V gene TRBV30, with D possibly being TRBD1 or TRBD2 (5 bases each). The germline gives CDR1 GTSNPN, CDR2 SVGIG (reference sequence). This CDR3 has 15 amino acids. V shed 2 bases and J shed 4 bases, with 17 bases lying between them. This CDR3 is CAWSKTGTSRETQYF. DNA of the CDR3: TGTGCCTGGAGTAAAACTGGGACCTCCCGAGAGACCCAGTACTTC.

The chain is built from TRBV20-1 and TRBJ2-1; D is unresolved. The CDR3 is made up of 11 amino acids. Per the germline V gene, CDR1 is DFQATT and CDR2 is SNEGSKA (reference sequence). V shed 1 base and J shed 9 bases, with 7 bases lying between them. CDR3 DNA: TGCAGTGCTAGAGGGCCCGGTGAGCAGTTCTTC. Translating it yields CSARGPGEQFF.

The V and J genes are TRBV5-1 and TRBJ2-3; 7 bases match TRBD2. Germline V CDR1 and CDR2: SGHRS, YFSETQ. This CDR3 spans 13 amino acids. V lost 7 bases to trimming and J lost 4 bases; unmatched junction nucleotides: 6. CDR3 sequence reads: CASFGTISDTQYF. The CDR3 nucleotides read TGCGCCAGCTTCGGGACTATCTCAGATACGCAGTATTTT.

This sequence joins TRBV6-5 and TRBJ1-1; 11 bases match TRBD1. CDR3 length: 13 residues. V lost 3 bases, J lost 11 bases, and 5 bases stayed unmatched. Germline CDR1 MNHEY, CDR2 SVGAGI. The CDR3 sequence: CASSYGQGAKAFF. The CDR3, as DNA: TGTGCCAGCAGTTATGGACAGGGGGCTAAGGCTTTCTTT.

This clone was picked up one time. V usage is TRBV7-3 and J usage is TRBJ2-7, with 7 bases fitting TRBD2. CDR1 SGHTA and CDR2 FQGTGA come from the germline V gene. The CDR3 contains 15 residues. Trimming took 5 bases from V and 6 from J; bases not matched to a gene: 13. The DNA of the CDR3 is TGTGCCAGCAGCCCTCGACCGACTAGCTCTGGCGAGCAGTACTTC. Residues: CASSPRPTSSGEQYF.

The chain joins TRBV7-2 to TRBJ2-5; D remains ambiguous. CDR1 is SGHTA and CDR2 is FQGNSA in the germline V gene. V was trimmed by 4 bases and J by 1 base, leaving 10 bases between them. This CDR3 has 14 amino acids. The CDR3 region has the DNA TGTGCCAGCAGCTGGGGTGTGGCCCAAGAGACCCAGTACTTC. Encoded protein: CASSWGVAQETQYF.